This passage covers 17 T cell receptor beta chains from one sample sequenced in a study of blood T cell repertoires in COVID-19. TCRdb's table, derived via immunoSEQ multiplex PCR, lists solely in-frame clones and lacks some. In the table there are roughly 200,000 clones, under 80% of which are singletons. Source material: peripheral blood. All receptors derive from a man between 45 and 60 years old who had recovered from COVID-19.

Only one count was recorded for this clone. This chain joins TRBV14 and TRBJ2-5; a weak D match, TRBD1 (6 bases). CDR1 and CDR2 (germline): SGHDN, FVKESK. The CDR3 has 14 amino acids. Trimming pared 0 bases from V and 9 bases from J, leaving 14 bases between. CDR3 residues: CASSQELGNRAQYF. The CDR3, as DNA: TGTGCCAGCAGCCAAGAGCTGGGGAACAGGGCCCAGTACTTC.

V is TRBV25-1 and J is TRBJ1-4, with unresolved D. Germline lookup yields CDR1 MGHDK and CDR2 SYGVNS. The CDR3 runs to 15 residues. The ends were cut back, 3 bases at V and 7 bases at J, with 15 bases in the middle. CDR3 DNA sequence: TGTGCCAGCAGTGACCCCCTGCGCGGCGGTGAAAAACTGTTTTTT. Amino acids: CASSDPLRGGEKLFF. The whole variable domain, filled in from reference TRBV25-1 and TRBJ1-4, reads EADIYQTPRYLVIGTGKKITLECSQTMGHDKMYWYQQDPGMELHLIHYSYGVNSTEKGDLSSESTVSRIRTEHFPLTLESARPSHTSQYLCASSDPLRGGEKLFFGSGTQLSVL.

This clone was recorded only once. The chain links TRBV2 to TRBJ2-2; D may be TRBD1 (5 bases). From germline, CDR1 is SNHLY and CDR2 FYNNEI. The V gene lost 3 bases and the J gene lost 1 base, with 6 bases spanning the gap. The CDR3 loop spans 14 amino acids. CDR3 sequence (DNA): TGTGCCAGCAGTGAGGGGCAGAACACCGGGGAGCTGTTTTTT. The encoded protein is CASSEGQNTGELFF.

The chain combines TRBV18 with TRBJ2-5; D might be TRBD1 (5 bases). Germline CDR1 is KGHSH and CDR2 is LQKENI. The V end was cut by 5 bases, the J end by 1 base, with 17 bases between. CDR3 length: 16 amino acids. The chain's CDR3 is CASSGLGAQFQETQYF. DNA of the CDR3: TGTGCCAGCTCAGGATTAGGGGCCCAATTCCAAGAGACCCAGTACTTC.

This clone was detected a few times. V usage is TRBV10-3 and J usage is TRBJ2-2; TRBD1 aligns across 7 bases. From germline, CDR1 is ENHRY and CDR2 SYGVKD. The CDR3 is made up of 17 amino acids. The ends lost 4 bases at V and 1 base at J; junction bases unmatched: 9. The CDR3 here is CAISASPGQLNTGELFF. Here the CDR3 DNA reads TGTGCCATCAGTGCCTCTCCGGGACAGCTGAACACCGGGGAGCTGTTTTTT.

The CDR3 region is CASSLELGYTF. CDR3 nucleotide sequence: TGTGCCAGCAGCTTAGAACTCGGCTACACCTTC. The chain couples TRBV7-9 to TRBJ1-2; D not resolved. CDR1 and CDR2 from the germline V gene are SEHNR and FQNEAQ (reference sequence). The V end was cut by 1 base, the J end by 8 bases, with 5 bases between. The CDR3 consists of 11 residues.

CDR3 bases: TGTGCCAGCAGCTTACCCAGGGGGGATTCACCCCTCCACTTT. This encodes CASSLPRGDSPLHF. The chain is built from TRBV7-2 and TRBJ1-6; 7 bases match TRBD1. Looked up from germline, CDR1 is SGHTA and CDR2 is FQGNSA. V was clipped by 2 bases and J by 8 bases; unmatched bases: 3. This CDR3 contains 14 residues.

The CDR3: CAISETVISYNEQFF. In nucleotides, the CDR3 is TGTGCCATCAGTGAGACAGTGATATCCTACAATGAGCAGTTCTTC. This chain links TRBV10-3 with TRBJ2-1; D gene uncertain. CDR3 length equals 15 residues. The V gene's germline CDR1 is ENHRY and CDR2 SYGVKD. Between the trimmed V and J ends, which lost 2 bases and 1 base, there was a span of 9 bases.

J is TRBJ2-5 and V is TRBV30; D remains unclear. In germline, CDR1 is GTSNPN, CDR2 SVGIG (reference sequence). CDR3 length: 14 amino acids. V was cut by 0 bases and J by 2 bases, with 10 bases left in between. This CDR3 is CAWSVLTLQETQYF. The CDR3 DNA reads TGTGCCTGGAGTGTACTCACTTTACAAGAGACCCAGTACTTC.

The rearrangement joins TRBV4-3 to TRBJ2-2; the match to TRBD2 covers 9 bases. The CDR3 has 19 residues. Germline assignment: CDR1 LGHNA and CDR2 YSLEER. Trimming at V came to 4 bases and at J to 0 bases, leaving 12 bases not matched to a gene. The CDR3 region is CASSRRASSGISNTGELFF. Here the CDR3 DNA reads TGCGCCAGCAGCCGTCGGGCGTCTAGCGGGATTTCGAACACCGGGGAGCTGTTTTTT.

In DNA, the CDR3 is TGTGCCAGCTTACCTGGGACTAGCGGAACCTACGAGCAGTACTTC. Translation: CASLPGTSGTYEQYF. The V and J genes are TRBV18 and TRBJ2-7; TRBD2 matches at 11 bases. The trim removed 7 bases at V and 2 bases at J, leaving 7 bases unmatched. There are 15 residues in the CDR3. Per the germline V gene, CDR1 is KGHSH and CDR2 is LQKENI.

This clone was seen a few times. V is TRBV28 and J is TRBJ1-2; D may be TRBD1 (5 bases). Trimming removed 5 bases from V and 6 bases from J, with 16 bases in between. The CDR3 extends over 14 amino acids. The germline CDR1 and CDR2 sequences are MDHEN and SYDVKM. CDR3 DNA: TGTGCCAGCAGTCCTACCGACAGATATAATGGCTACACCTTC. Its translation: CASSPTDRYNGYTF.

The V call is TRBV12-3 or TRBV12-4, the J call TRBJ2-5, with D hard to call. V was trimmed by 1 base and J by 5 bases, leaving 5 bases between them. The CDR3 runs 12 residues. CDR3 DNA: TGTGCCAGCAGTTTAGATCCGGAGACCCAGTACTTC. This translates into CASSLDPETQYF.

The CDR3 is CASSQEQGAGSYTF. The CDR3 DNA is TGTGCCAGCAGCCAAGAACAGGGGGCGGGTAGCTACACCTTC. The gene calls are TRBV4-2 and TRBJ1-2, with 9 bases identical to TRBD1. The V and J ends lost 0 bases and 9 bases, in that order; junction bases with no gene match: 5. The CDR3 loop spans 14 amino acids. Germline lookup yields CDR1 LGHNA and CDR2 YNFKEQ.

The chain has TRBV3-1 (or the pseudogene TRBV3-2) and TRBJ2-5; possibly TRBD2 for D (5 bases). Trimming left V 0 bases short and J 5 bases short, with 10 bases between. CDR3 length: 14 amino acids. CDR1 LGHDT and CDR2 YNNKEL come from the germline V gene (reference sequence). CDR3 in DNA: TGTGCCAGCAGCCAAGACCGGGGTTGGGAGACCCAGTACTTC. Its translation is CASSQDRGWETQYF.

The V gene is TRBV29-1, the J gene TRBJ1-2; D not certain. Deletions cut 4 bases from V and 4 bases from J, with 10 bases between. This CDR3 is built from 12 residues. Per germline, CDR1 SQVTM and CDR2 ANQGSEA. CDR3 DNA sequence: TGCAGCGTTGCGTTAACGAGCTATGGCTACACCTTC. Its translation is CSVALTSYGYTF.

This clone occurred a few times. The V and J genes are TRBV5-5 and TRBJ1-5; the D gene is possibly TRBD1 (5 bases). There are 13 residues in the CDR3. V was trimmed by 4 bases and J by 5 bases, leaving 10 bases between them. Germline V CDR1 and CDR2: SGHKS, YYEKEE (reference sequence). CDR3: CASSPTGDQPQHF. The CDR3 DNA reads TGTGCCAGCAGCCCAACGGGGGATCAGCCCCAGCATTTT. The variable domain in full, with the rest retrieved from reference TRBV5-5 and TRBJ1-5, is DAGVTQSPTHLIKTRGQQVTLRCSPISGHKSVSWYQQVLGQGPQFIFQYYEKEERGRGNFPDRFSARQFPNYSSELNVNALLLGDSALYLCASSPTGDQPQHFGDGTRLSIL.